Below are 27 T cell receptor beta chains sequenced from a single sample in a study of cytomegalovirus exposure and HLA in healthy donors. The study ran its PCR with 60 Vbeta and 13 Jbeta primers. Using immunoSEQ multiplex PCR, the repertoire was profiled, and TCRdb retains in-frame clones only, with some absent. The table shows more than 150,000 clones, with roughly nine tenths occurring only once. Sequenced input: PBMCs. These receptors were collected from a girl in the first two years of life in good health and CMV-seronegative.

The chain joins TRBV4-1 to TRBJ2-3, with D possibly being TRBD2 (5 bases). CDR3 length: 14 residues. Trimming stripped 0 bases from V and 4 bases from J, with 8 bases between. The germline V gene encodes CDR1 MGHRA and CDR2 YSYEKL. In nucleotides, the CDR3 is TGCGCCAGCAGCCAAGATACAGCGGCAGATACGCAGTATTTT. As protein: CASSQDTAADTQYF.

The genes are TRBV19 and TRBJ2-1; a possible D gene is TRBD1 (6 bases). Germline-derived CDR1 and CDR2 are LNHDA and SQIVND (reference sequence). This CDR3 region has 17 residues. V dropped 0 bases and J dropped 5 bases, with 17 bases sitting between them. CDR3 coding DNA: TGTGCCAGTAGTATAGATCCCCGGGACAACCTGGACAATGAGCAGTTCTTC. This codes for CASSIDPRDNLDNEQFF.

The chain combines TRBV6-5 with TRBJ2-1; D is possibly TRBD1 (6 bases). Germline assignment: CDR1 MNHEY and CDR2 SVGAGI. The length of the CDR3 is 15 residues. V was pared by 5 bases and J by 0 bases, with 11 bases between. The CDR3 region is CASSLYRASYNEQFF. Written as DNA, the CDR3 is TGTGCCAGCAGTCTCTACAGGGCCTCCTACAATGAGCAGTTCTTC.

This chain connects TRBV13 to TRBJ2-7, with 9 bases aligning to TRBD2. V gave up 2 bases and J gave up 1 base; unmatched junction bases: 12. CDR3 size: 18 residues. The germline V gene encodes CDR1 PRHDT and CDR2 FYEKMQ (reference sequence). The CDR3 nucleotides read TGTGCCAGCAGCTTACAGGGGAGAGCTAGCGGGACGTCCTACGAGCAGTACTTC. Amino acid sequence: CASSLQGRASGTSYEQYF.

The rearrangement joins TRBV9 to TRBJ2-1, with 7 bases lining up with TRBD1. Germline-derived CDR1 and CDR2 are SGDLS and YYNGEE. The CDR3 has 15 residues. Germline trimming cut 4 bases from V and 6 bases from J; bases unmatched to any gene: 10. CDR3 amino acids: CASSNRDSPGNEQFF. CDR3 bases: TGTGCCAGCAGCAACCGGGACAGCCCTGGCAATGAGCAGTTCTTC.

This clone was seen only once. The chain combines TRBV11-2 with TRBJ2-3, with TRBD2 matching 7 bases. Germline V gene sequence: CDR1 SGHAT, CDR2 FQNNGV. After removal of 8 bases from V and 2 bases from J, the junction contained 7 bases not matched to a gene. This CDR3 region has 14 residues. Here the CDR3 reads CASLGRDYTDTQYF. The CDR3 DNA reads as TGTGCCAGCCTTGGGAGGGATTACACAGATACGCAGTATTTT.

The chain links TRBV2 to TRBJ2-1, with D possibly being TRBD2 (6 bases). The CDR3 covers 14 residues. Per the germline V gene, CDR1 is SNHLY and CDR2 is FYNNEI. The V gene lost 4 bases and the J gene lost 4 bases, with 11 bases spanning the gap. In DNA form, the CDR3 reads TGTGCCAGCAGTGTGGCGGAGGGTTACAATGAGCAGTTCTTC. The encoded protein is CASSVAEGYNEQFF.

V is TRBV2 and J is TRBJ1-2; 12 bases fit TRBD1. The CDR3 extends over 16 amino acids. Germline lookup yields CDR1 SNHLY and CDR2 FYNNEI. V shed 3 bases, J shed 6 bases, and the junction held 8 bases outside the gene matches. CDR3 amino acids: CASSEGTGGPKDGYTF. The CDR3, as DNA: TGTGCCAGCAGTGAGGGGACAGGGGGCCCAAAGGATGGCTACACCTTC.

The chain recombines TRBV4-1 with TRBJ2-7; 7 bases agree with TRBD2. The V and J ends lost 2 bases and 5 bases, in that order; junction bases with no gene match: 6. The CDR3 has 14 amino acids. Germline V gene data show CDR1 as MGHRA and CDR2 as YSYEKL. DNA for the CDR3: TGCGCCAGCAGCCAATCAGCGGGGATCGACGAGCAGTACTTC. It is translated as CASSQSAGIDEQYF.

The CDR3, as DNA: TGTGCCACCCACGACAGGAACACTGAAGCTTTCTTT. The encoded protein is CATHDRNTEAFF. The chain recombines TRBV27 with TRBJ1-1; TRBD1 might be the D (5 bases). Trimming shortened V by 10 bases and J by 1 base, and 10 bases separated the two germline ends. The germline V gene has CDR1 MNHEY and CDR2 SMNVEV (reference sequence). The CDR3 consists of 12 residues.

This chain connects TRBV5-1 to TRBJ2-3, with 7 bases aligning to TRBD2. Looked up from germline, CDR1 is SGHRS and CDR2 is YFSETQ. The length of the CDR3 is 15 residues. V dropped 4 bases and J dropped 4; count of bases not matched to a gene: 9. CDR3 DNA sequence: TGCGCCAGCAGCGTTAGCGGGCGGCCTGCAGATACGCAGTATTTT. This gives the protein CASSVSGRPADTQYF.

This clone is a singleton in its sample. The chain carries TRBV18 and TRBJ2-7; 9 positions agree with TRBD2. CDR3 length: 16 amino acids. Germline lookup yields CDR1 KGHSH and CDR2 LQKENI. Losses at the gene ends were 6 bases for V and 1 base for J; bases not matched to a gene: 10. The CDR3 region has the DNA TGTGCCAGCTCCCCCACTAGCGGGCCGACTTCCTACGAGCAGTACTTC. Protein product: CASSPTSGPTSYEQYF. Full variable domain (remainder filled in from reference TRBV18 and TRBJ2-7): NAGVMQNPRHLVRRRGQEARLRCSPMKGHSHVYWYRQLPEEGLKFMVYLQKENIIDESGMPKERFSAEFPKEGPSILRIQQVVRGDSAAYFCASSPTSGPTSYEQYFGPGTRLTVT.

The CDR3 loop reads CASRDRIGADTQYF. In nucleotides, the CDR3 is TGTGCCAGCAGAGACAGGATTGGCGCAGATACGCAGTATTTT. The chain carries TRBV6-5 and TRBJ2-3; weak D call: TRBD1 (6 bases). CDR1 and CDR2 from the germline V gene are MNHEY and SVGAGI. The CDR3 spans 14 residues. Trimming removed 6 bases at V and 4 bases at J, with 14 bases between.

CDR3 sequence (DNA): TGTGCCAGCTCACCTGTGACTAGCCTGAGCTCCTACAATGAGCAGTTCTTC. It specifies CASSPVTSLSSYNEQFF. The gene calls are TRBV18 and TRBJ2-1, with TRBD2 identical over 7 bases. Looked up from germline, CDR1 is KGHSH and CDR2 is LQKENI. This CDR3 comprises 17 residues. The junction had 8 bases not matched to a gene; V was cut back by 3 bases and J by 0 bases.

This CDR3 is CASSFGTSGGPSYEQYF. CDR3 bases: TGTGCCAGCAGCTTTGGGACTAGCGGGGGTCCATCCTACGAGCAGTACTTC. The chain couples TRBV5-4 to TRBJ2-7, with 14 nucleotides matching TRBD2. The trim removed 2 bases at V and 1 base at J, leaving 5 bases unmatched. Germline lookup yields CDR1 SGHNT and CDR2 YYREEE (reference sequence). The CDR3 is 17 amino acids.

The chain carries TRBV29-1 and TRBJ2-1, with a tentative D call TRBD2 (6 bases). This CDR3 is 14 amino acids long. V was pared by 5 bases and J by 0 bases, with 11 bases between. Per germline, CDR1 SQVTM and CDR2 ANQGSEA. As DNA, the CDR3 is TGCAGCGTTCTAGCGTCGAGCTCCTACAATGAGCAGTTCTTC. This gives the protein CSVLASSSYNEQFF.

This chain connects TRBV5-1 to TRBJ2-5, with TRBD2 matching 8 bases. The V segment lost 0 bases and the J segment 5 bases; nucleotides outside the gene matches: 9. Germline CDR1 is SGHRS and CDR2 is YFSETQ. The CDR3 is 16 residues long. The CDR3 DNA reads as TGCGCCAGCAGCTTGGAGGCCCTAGCGGGTTCGGAGACCCAGTACTTC. It codes for CASSLEALAGSETQYF.

This clone was counted a single time. The V call is TRBV12-5, the J call TRBJ2-5; TRBD2 is a possible D gene (7 bases). V was clipped by 1 base and J by 6 bases, with 18 bases between them. Germline CDR1 LGHNT, CDR2 FRNRAP. This CDR3 region has 16 residues. In DNA, the CDR3 is TGTGCTAGTGGTTTGGCCGTGGTAGGGGGGGGGAAGACCCAGTACTTC. Amino acid sequence: CASGLAVVGGGKTQYF.

The chain combines TRBV5-1 with TRBJ1-2, with a tentative D call TRBD1 (5 bases). Trimming shortened V by 0 bases and J by 5 bases, and 23 bases separated the two germline ends. CDR3 length equals 18 residues. Per the germline V gene, CDR1 is SGHRS and CDR2 is YFSETQ. CDR3 region: CASSLVGPTDYREYGYTF. The CDR3 region has the DNA TGCGCCAGCAGCTTGGTGGGGCCGACAGATTATAGAGAGTATGGCTACACCTTC.

The gene calls are TRBV7-2 and TRBJ1-5; D remains ambiguous. Germline assignment: CDR1 SGHTA and CDR2 FQGNSA. The CDR3 is made up of 15 amino acids. Trimming removed 6 bases from V and 4 bases from J, with 16 bases in between. CDR3 bases: TGTGCCAGCAGACCTGCCCTCGGTAGTAATCAGCCCCAGCATTTT. This encodes CASRPALGSNQPQHF.

The chain joins TRBV30 to TRBJ2-7, with 9 positions matching TRBD2. CDR1 and CDR2 from the germline V gene are GTSNPN and SVGIG (reference sequence). V trimming: 2 bases; J trimming: 3 bases; junction bases outside the gene matches: 8. The CDR3 totals 15 residues. CDR3 loop: CAWSPKRGAFYEQYF. The CDR3 DNA is TGTGCCTGGAGTCCCAAGCGGGGGGCCTTCTACGAGCAGTACTTC. The variable domain in full, with the rest retrieved from reference TRBV30 and TRBJ2-7, is SQTIHQWPATLVQPVGSPLSLECTVEGTSNPNLYWYRQAAGRGLQLLFYSVGIGQISSEVPQNLSASRPQDRQFILSSKKLLLSDSGFYLCAWSPKRGAFYEQYFGPGTRLTVT.

V gene TRBV6-1 combines with J gene TRBJ1-1, with 7 positions matching TRBD1. CDR3 size: 15 residues. V lost 6 bases to trimming and J lost 0 bases; unmatched junction nucleotides: 7. Germline V gene sequence: CDR1 MNHNS, CDR2 SASEGT. DNA for the CDR3: TGTGCCAGCAGACCCAGGGACAGTCTGAACACTGAAGCTTTCTTT. Its translation is CASRPRDSLNTEAFF.

The CDR3 protein is CASSEVQGQVNEKLFF. As DNA, the CDR3 is TGTGCCAGCAGCGAGGTACAGGGGCAAGTCAATGAAAAACTGTTTTTT. The rearrangement joins TRBV5-4 to TRBJ1-4, with 7 nucleotides matching TRBD1. The CDR3 is made up of 16 amino acids. V shed 4 bases, J shed 5 bases, and the junction held 11 bases outside the gene matches. Germline-derived CDR1 and CDR2 are SGHNT and YYREEE (reference sequence). Full variable domain (rest looked up from reference TRBV5-4 and TRBJ1-4): ETGVTQSPTHLIKTRGQQVTLRCSSQSGHNTVSWYQQALGQGPQFIFQYYREEENGRGNFPPRFSGLQFPNYSSELNVNALELDDSALYLCASSEVQGQVNEKLFFGSGTQLSVL.

This chain uses TRBV1 with TRBJ2-1; the D call in the table, TRBD2, was not verified against the DNA. TRBV1 is classified as a pseudogene. The CDR3 contains 15 residues. CDR3 DNA: TGCACCAGCTTGCCGGGACTCCTAACCCACAATGAGCAGTTCTTC. Translating it yields CTSLPGLLTHNEQFF.

The chain couples TRBV30 to TRBJ1-3; TRBD1 is a possible D gene (6 bases). Germline-derived CDR1 and CDR2 are GTSNPN and SVGIG (reference sequence). The germline V and J ends were trimmed by 5 bases and 2 bases, with 10 bases remaining between them. This CDR3 has 13 residues. The CDR3 loop is CAWAYRAGNTIYF. In nucleotides, the CDR3 is TGTGCCTGGGCGTACAGGGCTGGAAACACCATATATTTT.

This clone has a single count. This chain links TRBV10-3 with TRBJ2-1, with 11 nucleotides matching TRBD2. Trimming took 2 bases from V and 7 from J; bases not matched to a gene: 7. Germline V gene lookup returns CDR1 ENHRY and CDR2 SYGVKD. The CDR3 covers 16 residues. The CDR3 DNA sequence: TGTGCCATCAGTGAGGGACTAGCGGGCCCCGCGAATGAGCAGTTCTTC. Protein product: CAISEGLAGPANEQFF.

V and J are TRBV9 and TRBJ2-5; 8 bases map to TRBD1. The V segment lost 4 bases and the J segment 2 bases; nucleotides outside the gene matches: 4. The CDR3 is 14 amino acids. The germline gives CDR1 SGDLS, CDR2 YYNGEE. CDR3 residues: CASSPRTGQETQYF. CDR3 DNA: TGTGCCAGCAGCCCTCGGACAGGGCAAGAGACCCAGTACTTC.